This TCR beta chain was identified in a study of Tregs in tolerant kidney transplant recipients. Study conclusions and caveats: For some patients, primers changed over time, blocking nucleotide-level comparison.

Profiling relied on immunoSEQ multiplex PCR, and the TCRdb table lists in-frame clones only, not all of them. The profile covers some 50,000 clones, with approximately 89% appearing a single time and around 16% taken by the ten largest. A word on this clone: Its matching antigen is unknown.

The nonmyeloablative bone marrow transplants came from related graft donors, with transient mixed chimerism. Unstimulated regulatory T cells (CD4+CD25+CD127-), CD4+CD25- non-regulatory cells, CD4 and CD8 cells were FACS-sorted from thawed PBMCs. The CDR3 runs 17 residues. CDR1 SGDLS and CDR2 YYNGEE come from the germline V gene. With 1 base removed from V and 1 base from J, the gap between germline ends came to 17 bases. This sequence was found in a human patient who received a combined kidney and bone marrow transplant. A share of the T cells may be of graft donor origin. V usage is TRBV9 and J usage is TRBJ1-1; D perhaps matches TRBD1 (6 bases). The sequences come from CD8+ T cells from blood (PBMCs), collected 12 months after the transplant. CDR3 sequence: CASSVNPGTPRNTEAFF. In DNA, the CDR3 is TGTGCCAGCAGCGTAAATCCCGGGACACCGAGGAACACTGAAGCTTTCTTT.